The clone carrying this T cell receptor beta chain was seen ten or more times. The antigen remains undetermined. This record comes from a study of T cell repertoires in cytomegalovirus infection. The overall study: CMV infection plus the matching HLA type was flagged by public TCR beta signatures. General study results and limits: Of the TCR beta families, the public ones yielded a cumulative frequency that identified carriers of CMV plus the relevant HLA. Clonotype analysis showed dominance of the ex vivo response by HLA-C-restricted CMV-specific TCR beta clonotypes.

Each CDR3 protein gets one entry after TCRdb re-called the reads with MiXCR. The table lists 300,000 or so distinct CDR3 sequences, 8% to 10% of them singletons. The V gene's germline CDR1 is LGHNA and CDR2 YSLEER. CDR3 length: 16 residues. The V gene end was trimmed by 1 base and the J gene end by 4 bases; junction bases not matched to a gene: 7. V and J are TRBV4-3 and TRBJ1-2; 9 bases line up with TRBD1. This TCR was recovered from a human donor in good health (CMV status not recorded). Some clones in this sample may be carry-over from other donors' samples. Sample: PBMCs. CDR3 loop: CASSQGGGTGSYGYTF. The DNA for the CDR3 is TGCGCCAGCAGCCAAGGAGGGGGGACAGGGAGCTATGGCTACACCTTC.